This passage covers 16 T cell receptor beta chains from one sample sequenced in a study of blood T cell repertoires in COVID-19. The table came from immunoSEQ multiplex PCR; TCRdb's copy has only in-frame clones and leaves some out. The data hold around 170,000 clones, with about 88% observed a single time. The sequenced material came from peripheral blood. Receptors originate from a man between 60 and 75 years old with acute or convalescent COVID-19.

The genes are TRBV27 and TRBJ1-5; possibly TRBD1 for D (5 bases). The CDR3 extends over 14 amino acids. V lost 5 bases, J lost 4 bases, and 12 bases lay in between. Germline V gives CDR1 MNHEY, CDR2 SMNVEV (reference sequence). CDR3 in DNA: TGTGCCAGCAGTCCCCGGACATTTAATCAGCCCCAGCATTTT. This translates into CASSPRTFNQPQHF.

A single count supports this clone. J is TRBJ1-1 and V is TRBV7-9; 12 positions agree with TRBD1. Germline V gene sequence: CDR1 SEHNR, CDR2 FQNEAQ (reference sequence). V shed 8 bases and J 6 bases; nucleotides not matched to a gene: 10. The CDR3 extends over 15 amino acids. CDR3 nucleotide sequence: TGTGCCAGCTGTCTGTCGGGACAGGGGGCCTCTGAAGCTTTCTTT. It encodes CASCLSGQGASEAFF.

This clone occurred many times. The CDR3 DNA reads TGCGCCAGCAGCCAGGGGAGGGCAGATACGCAGTATTTT. Amino acids: CASSQGRADTQYF. The gene calls are TRBV4-3 and TRBJ2-3; TRBD2 aligns across 7 bases. Trimming at V came to 3 bases and at J to 4 bases, leaving 1 base not matched to a gene. The CDR3 sequence is 13 residues long. CDR1 is LGHNA and CDR2 is YSLEER in the germline V gene.

The chain combines TRBV15 with TRBJ1-5; D is perhaps TRBD1 (5 bases). The CDR3 has 12 residues. Germline CDR1 reads LNHNV; CDR2 reads YYDKDF (reference sequence). The germline V and J ends were trimmed by 3 bases and 6 bases, with 6 bases remaining between them. The CDR3: CATSRGLQPQHF. The CDR3 DNA is TGTGCCACCAGCAGGGGGCTTCAGCCCCAGCATTTT.

The chain has TRBV29-1 and TRBJ1-5, with a weak D call TRBD1 (5 bases). CDR1 and CDR2 from the germline V gene are SQVTM and ANQGSEA. The V end was cut by 4 bases, the J end by 1 base, with 5 bases between. This CDR3 contains 12 residues. CDR3 region: CSVGGSNQPQHF. CDR3 bases: TGCAGCGTTGGGGGCAGCAATCAGCCCCAGCATTTT.

The V call is TRBV19, the J call TRBJ1-2; 9 bases line up with TRBD1. The J segment lost 7 bases and the V segment lost 7 bases, leaving 10 bases of the junction unmatched. Germline assignment: CDR1 LNHDA and CDR2 SQIVND (reference sequence). CDR3 length: 14 residues. CDR3 protein: CASILEQGASGYTF. DNA for the CDR3: TGTGCCAGTATCCTTGAACAGGGGGCAAGTGGCTACACCTTC. The variable domain in full, with the rest retrieved from reference TRBV19 and TRBJ1-2, is DGGITQSPKYLFRKEGQNVTLSCEQNLNHDAMYWYRQDPGQGLRLIYYSQIVNDFQKGDIAEGYSVSREKKESFPLTVTSAQKNPTAFYLCASILEQGASGYTFGSGTRLTVV.

J is TRBJ1-3 and V is TRBV3-1 (or the pseudogene TRBV3-2); TRBD1 aligns across 8 bases. Trimming at V came to 5 bases and at J to 0 bases, leaving 15 bases not matched to a gene. This CDR3 is 19 amino acids long. The V gene's germline CDR1 is LGHDT and CDR2 YNNKEL (reference sequence). CDR3 bases: TGTGCCAGCAGCACAGACCGACAGGGGCCCGCCATCTCTGGAAACACCATATATTTT. Its translation is CASSTDRQGPAISGNTIYF.

The chain is built from TRBV19 and TRBJ1-2; D is perhaps TRBD1 (6 bases). The CDR3 spans 14 residues. The germline V and J ends were trimmed by 4 bases and 7 bases, with 16 bases remaining between them. The germline V gene encodes CDR1 LNHDA and CDR2 SQIVND (reference sequence). This CDR3 reads CASSTRDISLGYTF. In nucleotides, the CDR3 is TGTGCCAGTAGTACAAGGGACATTTCCCTTGGCTACACCTTC.

The rearrangement uses TRBV5-1 and TRBJ2-5, with a possible D match to TRBD2 (6 bases). V dropped 0 bases and J dropped 5 bases, with 17 bases sitting between them. The CDR3 extends over 16 amino acids. The germline V gene has CDR1 SGHRS and CDR2 YFSETQ. The CDR3: CASSLGITGREETQYF. Written as DNA, the CDR3 is TGCGCCAGCAGCTTGGGGATCACAGGTCGGGAGGAGACCCAGTACTTC.

J is TRBJ2-5 and V is TRBV19; 7 positions match TRBD2. CDR3 length: 14 residues. The junction had 5 bases not matched to a gene; V was cut back by 5 bases and J by 2 bases. Germline V gene lookup returns CDR1 LNHDA and CDR2 SQIVND (reference sequence). CDR3 protein: CASSLTSEQETQYF. As DNA, the CDR3 is TGTGCCAGTAGTCTTACTAGCGAACAAGAGACCCAGTACTTC.

This chain uses TRBV10-3 with TRBJ1-6; possibly TRBD1 for D (6 bases). The CDR3 is 15 amino acids. CDR1 and CDR2 (germline): ENHRY, SYGVKD. Trimming took 6 bases from V and 8 from J, leaving 17 bases between them. The CDR3 nucleotides are TGTGCCATCAGGCCCTACCAGGGGATGGATTCACCCCTCCACTTT. Encoded protein: CAIRPYQGMDSPLHF.

The chain combines TRBV10-3 with TRBJ1-1; TRBD1 matches 10 bases. V shed 6 bases and J 5 bases; nucleotides not matched to a gene: 9. CDR3 length: 15 amino acids. Germline CDR1 ENHRY, CDR2 SYGVKD. The DNA for the CDR3 is TGTGCCATCAGCCCGGGACAGGGGAAGCGGACTGAAGCTTTCTTT. This encodes CAISPGQGKRTEAFF.

The rearrangement uses TRBV19 and TRBJ1-2; D is unresolved. Germline CDR1 LNHDA, CDR2 SQIVND (reference sequence). Trimming took off 3 bases at V and 1 base at J, with 6 bases between the two ends. The CDR3 has 13 amino acids. The CDR3 is CASSISLNYGYTF. CDR3 nucleotide sequence: TGTGCCAGTAGTATCTCCCTTAACTATGGCTACACCTTC.

This clone occurred a few times. This chain joins TRBV7-9 and TRBJ1-2; 7 bases match TRBD1. The CDR3 sequence is 13 residues long. The V gene's germline CDR1 is SEHNR and CDR2 FQNEAQ (reference sequence). V shed 5 bases and J 7 bases; nucleotides not matched to a gene: 7. The CDR3 protein is CASSPDRTIGYTF. DNA for the CDR3: TGTGCCAGCAGCCCGGACAGGACGATTGGCTACACCTTC.

This clone was seen more than once but under ten times. The chain uses TRBV30 and TRBJ1-5; maybe TRBD1 (6 bases). Germline CDR1 reads GTSNPN; CDR2 reads SVGIG (reference sequence). V lost 2 bases and J 6 bases, leaving 20 bases between the germline ends. CDR3 length: 16 residues. CDR3 DNA: TGTGCCTGGAGTCCCCCCCTCCCGGGGGGCCCTCAGCCCCAGCATTTT. Amino acids: CAWSPPLPGGPQPQHF.

V is TRBV29-1 and J is TRBJ2-2; no definite D call. Trimming pared 7 bases from V and 3 bases from J, leaving 12 bases between. The length of the CDR3 is 13 residues. Germline CDR1 is SQVTM and CDR2 is ANQGSEA. The CDR3 coding sequence is TGCAGCGCCGAGCGACTGTACACCGGGGAGCTGTTTTTT. It encodes CSAERLYTGELFF.